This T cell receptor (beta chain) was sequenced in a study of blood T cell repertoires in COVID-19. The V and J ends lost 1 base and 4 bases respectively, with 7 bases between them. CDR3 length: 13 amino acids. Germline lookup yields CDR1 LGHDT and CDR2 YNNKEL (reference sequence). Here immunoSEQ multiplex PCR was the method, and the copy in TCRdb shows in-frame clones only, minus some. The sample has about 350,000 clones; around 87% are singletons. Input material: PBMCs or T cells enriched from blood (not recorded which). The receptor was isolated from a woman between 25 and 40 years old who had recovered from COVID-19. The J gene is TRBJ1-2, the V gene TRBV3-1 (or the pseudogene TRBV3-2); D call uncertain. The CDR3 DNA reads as TGTGCCAGCAGCCAAGGTTCCAGCTATGGCTACACCTTC. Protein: CASSQGSSYGYTF.